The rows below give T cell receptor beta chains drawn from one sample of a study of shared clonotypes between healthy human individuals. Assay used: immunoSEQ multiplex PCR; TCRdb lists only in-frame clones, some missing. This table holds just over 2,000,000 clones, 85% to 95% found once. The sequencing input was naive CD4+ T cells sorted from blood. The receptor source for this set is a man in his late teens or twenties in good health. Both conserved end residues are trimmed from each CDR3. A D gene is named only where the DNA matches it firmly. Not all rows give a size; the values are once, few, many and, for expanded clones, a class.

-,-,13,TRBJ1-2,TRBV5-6,ASSLKGSGNYGYT
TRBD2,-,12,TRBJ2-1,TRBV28,ASSSTGGVNEQF
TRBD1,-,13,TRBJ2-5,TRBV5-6,ASRRLDRDQETQY
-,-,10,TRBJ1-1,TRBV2,ASIEGEDEAF
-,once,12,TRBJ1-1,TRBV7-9,ASSPQVTNTEAF
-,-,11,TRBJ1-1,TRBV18,ASSPPAATEAF
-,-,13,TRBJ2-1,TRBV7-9,ASSLAQGTENEQF
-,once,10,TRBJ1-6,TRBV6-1,ASSVKDSPLH
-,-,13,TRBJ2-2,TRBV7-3,ASSPGLPNAGELF
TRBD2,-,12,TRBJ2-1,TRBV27,ASRGTSGSHEQF
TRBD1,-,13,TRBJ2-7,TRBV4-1,ASSQETGVFYEQY
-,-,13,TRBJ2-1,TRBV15,ATSRDVGSAIEQF
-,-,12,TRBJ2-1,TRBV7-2,ASSLGQSYNEQF
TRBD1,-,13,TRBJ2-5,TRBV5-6,ASTNWGQYQETQY
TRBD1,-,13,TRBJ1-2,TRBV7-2,ASSFTFTGGYGYT
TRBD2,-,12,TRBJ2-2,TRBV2,ASSLKRETGELF
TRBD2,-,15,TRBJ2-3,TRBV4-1,ASSFGTSGFPTDTQY
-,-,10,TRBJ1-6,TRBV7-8,ASSLPNSPLH
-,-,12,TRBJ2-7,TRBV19,ASSIVLGAHEQY
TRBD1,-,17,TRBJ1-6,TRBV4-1,ASSQDGGQGTPGWSPLH
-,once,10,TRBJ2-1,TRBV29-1,SVSDSYNEQF
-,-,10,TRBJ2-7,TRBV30,AWSGRTYEQY